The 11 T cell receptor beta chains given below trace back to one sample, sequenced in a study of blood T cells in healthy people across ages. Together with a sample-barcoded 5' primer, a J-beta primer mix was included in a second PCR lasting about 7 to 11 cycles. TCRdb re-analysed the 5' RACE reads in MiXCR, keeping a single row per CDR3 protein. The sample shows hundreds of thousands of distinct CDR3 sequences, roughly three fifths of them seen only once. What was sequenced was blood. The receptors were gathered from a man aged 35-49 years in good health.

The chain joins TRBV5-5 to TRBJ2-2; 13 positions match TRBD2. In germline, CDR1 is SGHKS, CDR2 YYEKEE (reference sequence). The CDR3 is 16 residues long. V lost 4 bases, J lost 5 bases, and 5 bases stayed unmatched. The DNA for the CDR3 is TGTGCCAGCAGCACCCGGACTAGCGGGAGTACCGGGGAGCTGTTTTTT. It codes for CASSTRTSGSTGELFF.

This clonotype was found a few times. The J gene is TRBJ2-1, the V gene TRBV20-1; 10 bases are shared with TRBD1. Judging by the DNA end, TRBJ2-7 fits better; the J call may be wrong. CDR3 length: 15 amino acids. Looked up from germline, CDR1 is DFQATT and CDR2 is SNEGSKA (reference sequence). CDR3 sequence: CSARPLGQGFSEQYF. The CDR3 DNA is TGCAGTGCTAGACCGTTGGGACAGGGGTTCAGCGAGCAGTACTTC.

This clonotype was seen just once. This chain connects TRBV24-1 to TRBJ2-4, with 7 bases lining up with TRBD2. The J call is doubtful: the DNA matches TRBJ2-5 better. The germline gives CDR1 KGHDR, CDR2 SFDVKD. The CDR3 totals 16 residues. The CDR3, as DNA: TGTGCCACCAGTGATTTTGGGGGGGGAGGACGGGAGACCCAGTACTTC. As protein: CATSDFGGGGRETQYF.

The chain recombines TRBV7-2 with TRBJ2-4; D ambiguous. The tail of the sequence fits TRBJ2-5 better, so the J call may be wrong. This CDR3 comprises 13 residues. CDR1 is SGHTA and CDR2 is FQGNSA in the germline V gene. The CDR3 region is CASSLKWTETQYF. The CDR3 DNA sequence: TGTGCCAGCAGCTTAAAATGGACAGAGACCCAGTACTTC.

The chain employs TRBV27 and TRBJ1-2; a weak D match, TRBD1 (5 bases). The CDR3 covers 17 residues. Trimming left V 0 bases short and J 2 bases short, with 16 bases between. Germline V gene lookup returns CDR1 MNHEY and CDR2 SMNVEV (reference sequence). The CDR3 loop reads CASSLSKSGGKNYGYTF. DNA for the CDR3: TGTGCCAGCAGTTTATCGAAGTCTGGGGGAAAAAACTATGGCTACACCTTC.

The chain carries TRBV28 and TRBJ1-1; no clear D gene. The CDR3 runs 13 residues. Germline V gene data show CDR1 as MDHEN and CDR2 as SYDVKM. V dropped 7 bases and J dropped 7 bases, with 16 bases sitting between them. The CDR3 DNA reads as TGTGCCAGCACCCCCTCTGGGCAGGTTGAAGCTTTCTTT. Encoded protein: CASTPSGQVEAFF.

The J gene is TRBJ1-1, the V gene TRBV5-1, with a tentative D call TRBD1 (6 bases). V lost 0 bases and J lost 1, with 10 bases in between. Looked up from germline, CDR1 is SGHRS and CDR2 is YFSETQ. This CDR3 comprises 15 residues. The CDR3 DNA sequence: TGCGCCAGCAGCTTGGCCGGGACAACGAACACTGAAGCTTTCTTT. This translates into CASSLAGTTNTEAFF. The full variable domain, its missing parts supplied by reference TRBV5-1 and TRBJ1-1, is KAGVTQTPRYLIKTRGQQVTLSCSPISGHRSVSWYQQTPGQGLQFLFEYFSETQRNKGNFPGRFSGRQFSNSRSEMNVSTLELGDSALYLCASSLAGTTNTEAFFGQGTRLTVV.

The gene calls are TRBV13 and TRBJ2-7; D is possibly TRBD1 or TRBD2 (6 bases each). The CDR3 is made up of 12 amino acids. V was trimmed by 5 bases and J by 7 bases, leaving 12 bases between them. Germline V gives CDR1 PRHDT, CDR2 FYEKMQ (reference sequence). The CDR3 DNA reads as TGTGCCAGCAGCCCGGGGGCAAAGGAGCAGTACTTC. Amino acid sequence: CASSPGAKEQYF.

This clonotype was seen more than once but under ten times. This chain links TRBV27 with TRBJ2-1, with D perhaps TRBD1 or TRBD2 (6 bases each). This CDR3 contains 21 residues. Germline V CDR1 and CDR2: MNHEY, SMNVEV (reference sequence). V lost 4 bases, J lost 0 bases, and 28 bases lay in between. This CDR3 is CASSSGGGSRWGLLSYNEQFF. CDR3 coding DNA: TGTGCCAGCAGTTCCGGTGGAGGGTCCAGGTGGGGGCTTCTCTCCTACAATGAGCAGTTCTTC.

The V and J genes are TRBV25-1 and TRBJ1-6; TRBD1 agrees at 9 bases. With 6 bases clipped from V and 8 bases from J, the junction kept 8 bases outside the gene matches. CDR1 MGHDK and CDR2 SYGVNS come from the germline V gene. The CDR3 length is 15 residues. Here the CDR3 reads CASSDPGTGYSPLHF. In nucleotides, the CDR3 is TGTGCCAGCAGCGACCCCGGGACAGGGTATTCACCCCTCCACTTT.

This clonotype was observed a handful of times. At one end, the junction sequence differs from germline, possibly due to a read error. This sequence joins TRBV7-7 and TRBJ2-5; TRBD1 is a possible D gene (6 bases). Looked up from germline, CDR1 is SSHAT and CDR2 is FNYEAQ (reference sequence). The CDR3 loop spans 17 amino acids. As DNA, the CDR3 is TGTGCTAGCAGCTTTGGAGGCCCGGACAGCCTCCAAGAGACCCAGTACTTC. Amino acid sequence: CASSFGGPDSLQETQYF.